This T cell receptor beta chain was sequenced during a study of CD8+ T cells in alopecia areata. Sequencing templates came from extracted RNA that was reverse transcribed into cDNA. Method: immunoSEQ multiplex PCR; TCRdb's copy keeps in-frame clones and lacks some. The table lists some 220,000 clones, about three fifths of them singletons, with more than 1.5% in the top ten. V was shortened by 5 bases and J by 1 base, with 11 bases between the two germline ends. From germline, CDR1 is SSHAT and CDR2 FNYEAQ (reference sequence). This CDR3 has 14 amino acids. Indicated treatment: oral pan-JAK inhibitor, 5-10 mg twice daily. Patients with alopecia areata provided lesional scalp punch biopsies as well as peripheral blood. Study-level points and caveats: Lesional scalp, especially alopecia totalis/universalis, showed higher clonality than normal scalp. Scalp samples also yield sequences of resident alphabeta T cells from normal skin. With just one nonresponder, it is still uncertain whether baseline CD8+ expansion relates to response.

On this clone: As yet, its antigen is unknown.

Sequenced material: CD4+ T cells sorted from blood, taken at week 4, from a patient treated with tofacitinib. The sequence derives from a human donor with alopecia areata. This chain joins TRBV7-7 and TRBJ2-5; perhaps TRBD2 as D (5 bases). The CDR3 here is CASSQLGGQETQYF. The CDR3 region has the DNA TGTGCCAGCAGCCAACTAGGAGGCCAAGAGACCCAGTACTTC.